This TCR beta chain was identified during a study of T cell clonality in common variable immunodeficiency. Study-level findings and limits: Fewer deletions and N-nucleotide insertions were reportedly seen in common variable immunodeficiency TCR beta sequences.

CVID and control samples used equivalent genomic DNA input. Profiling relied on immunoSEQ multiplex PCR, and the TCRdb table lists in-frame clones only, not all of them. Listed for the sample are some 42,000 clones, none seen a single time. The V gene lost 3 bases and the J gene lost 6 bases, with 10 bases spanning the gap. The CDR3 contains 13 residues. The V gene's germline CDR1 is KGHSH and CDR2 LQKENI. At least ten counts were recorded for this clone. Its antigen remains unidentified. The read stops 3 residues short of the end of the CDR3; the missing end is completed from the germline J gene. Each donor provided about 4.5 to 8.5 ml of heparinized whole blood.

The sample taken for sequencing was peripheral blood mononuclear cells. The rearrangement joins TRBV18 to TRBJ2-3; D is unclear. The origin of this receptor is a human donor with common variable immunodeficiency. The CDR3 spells CASSPGPSDTQYF. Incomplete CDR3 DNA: TGTGCCAGCTCACCGGGCCCGTCGGATACG. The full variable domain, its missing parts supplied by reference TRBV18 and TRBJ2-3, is NAGVMQNPRHLVRRRGQEARLRCSPMKGHSHVYWYRQLPEEGLKFMVYLQKENIIDESGMPKERFSAEFPKEGPSILRIQQVVRGDSAAYFCASSPGPSDTQYFGPGTRLTVL.